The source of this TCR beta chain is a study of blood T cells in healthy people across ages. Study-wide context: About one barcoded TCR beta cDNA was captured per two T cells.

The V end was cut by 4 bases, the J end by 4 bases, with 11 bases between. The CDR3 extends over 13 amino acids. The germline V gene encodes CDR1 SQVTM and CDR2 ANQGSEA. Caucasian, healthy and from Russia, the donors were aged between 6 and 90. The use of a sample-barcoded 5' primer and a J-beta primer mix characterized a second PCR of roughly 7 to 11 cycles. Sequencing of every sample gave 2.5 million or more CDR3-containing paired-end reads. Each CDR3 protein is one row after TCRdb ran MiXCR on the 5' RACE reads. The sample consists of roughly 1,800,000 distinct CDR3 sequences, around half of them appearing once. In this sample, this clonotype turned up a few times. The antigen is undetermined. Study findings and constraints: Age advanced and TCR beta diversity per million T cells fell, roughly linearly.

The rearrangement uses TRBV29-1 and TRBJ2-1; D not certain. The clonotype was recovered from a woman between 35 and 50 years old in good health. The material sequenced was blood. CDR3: CSVAKETYNEQFF. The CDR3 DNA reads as TGCAGCGTTGCAAAGGAAACATACAATGAGCAGTTCTTC.